This is a list of T cell receptor beta chains from one sample in a study of blood T cell repertoires in COVID-19. The data were produced by immunoSEQ multiplex PCR, yet TCRdb's version contains in-frame clones alone and is incomplete. The sample has over 250,000 clones; 88% are singletons. The sample comprised peripheral blood. The source of these receptors is a woman aged 40 to 50 who had recovered from COVID-19. Each CDR3 is given with its conserved first and last residue. The D gene is left open where the match is weak. Clone size is not always given. Where it is, it says once, few, many or a class for expanded clones.

18 NA TRBJ2-6 TRBV10-3 NA CAISQLDSLGSGANVLTF TGTGCCATCAGTCAACTGGACTCCCTCGGGTCTGGGGCCAACGTCCTGACTTTC
14 NA TRBJ2-1 TRBV28 NA CASSHAVGYNEQFF TGTGCCAGCAGCCACGCGGTGGGCTACAATGAGCAGTTCTTC
14 NA TRBJ1-2 TRBV29-1 NA CSVDTAGMGYGYTF TGCAGCGTTGATACAGCGGGGATGGGGTATGGCTACACCTTC
13 NA TRBJ2-7 TRBV2 NA CASSLVGYYEQYF TGTGCCAGCAGTTTGGTCGGGTACTACGAGCAGTACTTC
13 NA TRBJ2-5 TRBV27 NA CASSPSVRGTQYF TGTGCCAGCAGTCCCTCGGTCCGAGGGACCCAGTACTTC
15 NA TRBJ2-1 TRBV30 TRBD2 CAWSAPGLARNEQFF TGTGCCTGGAGCGCACCGGGACTAGCGCGTAATGAGCAGTTCTTC
15 NA TRBJ1-2 TRBV30 NA CAWSRPIQGDYGYTF TGTGCCTGGAGTCGTCCGATACAGGGCGACTATGGCTACACCTTC
17 NA TRBJ2-1 TRBV7-2 TRBD2 CASSPSLSGSRHNEQFF TGTGCCAGCAGCCCGAGCCTTAGCGGGAGTCGCCACAATGAGCAGTTCTTC
15 NA TRBJ1-1 TRBV4-1 NA CASSQDPGLSTEAFF TGCGCCAGCAGCCAAGATCCAGGGTTGAGCACTGAAGCTTTCTTT
13 NA TRBJ1-1 TRBV29-1 TRBD1 CSVEGQPNTEAFF TGCAGCGTTGAGGGACAGCCGAACACTGAAGCTTTCTTT
16 NA TRBJ2-1 TRBV19 TRBD2 CASSLRAGGPSNEQFF TGTGCCAGTAGTCTCCGAGCGGGAGGGCCGAGCAATGAGCAGTTCTTC
12 NA TRBJ1-1 TRBV12-3/TRBV12-4 TRBD1 CASSLWTGEAFF TGTGCCAGCAGTTTGTGGACAGGTGAAGCTTTCTTT
14 NA TRBJ2-5 TRBV29-1 NA CSVEGGDSTETQYF TGCAGCGTTGAAGGGGGGGACTCGACAGAGACCCAGTACTTC
16 NA TRBJ2-3 TRBV3-1/TRBV3-2 TRBD2 CASSTRLAGVVDTQYF TGTGCCAGCAGCACCCGACTAGCGGGAGTGGTGGATACGCAGTATTTT
15 few TRBJ1-5 TRBV19 NA CASSGQGLGNQPQHF TGTGCCAGTAGTGGGCAGGGGTTGGGCAATCAGCCCCAGCATTTT
18 NA TRBJ2-5 TRBV5-1 TRBD2 CASSLAPTGGSTQETQYF TGCGCCAGCAGCTTGGCCCCCACGGGCGGGAGCACCCAAGAGACCCAGTACTTC
13 NA TRBJ1-2 TRBV3-1/TRBV3-2 NA CASSQESFYGYTF TGTGCCAGCAGCCAAGAAAGCTTTTATGGCTACACCTTC
17 once TRBJ2-7 TRBV13 TRBD1 CASSQLGGDRGTYEQYF TGTGCCAGCAGCCAGCTCGGGGGGGACAGGGGCACCTACGAGCAGTACTTC
15 NA TRBJ2-2 TRBV9 TRBD1 CASSADRGPTGELFF TGTGCCAGCAGCGCGGACAGGGGGCCTACCGGGGAGCTGTTTTTT
15 NA TRBJ1-2 TRBV18 NA CASSPAGGTNYGYTF TGTGCCAGCTCACCAGCGGGGGGCACTAACTATGGCTACACCTTC
18 once TRBJ2-1 TRBV19 TRBD1 CASSIPRGRGGTPGEQFF TGTGCCAGTAGTATCCCCCGGGGTCGAGGGGGCACCCCCGGGGAGCAGTTCTTC
17 NA TRBJ2-7 TRBV29-1 TRBD2 CSVGGLSGRAGAYEQYF TGCAGCGTTGGGGGCCTTAGCGGGAGGGCCGGGGCCTACGAGCAGTACTTC
17 NA TRBJ1-5 TRBV19 TRBD1 CASSIWGRDRGREPQHF TGTGCCAGTAGTATTTGGGGCCGGGACAGGGGGAGGGAGCCCCAGCATTTT
15 NA TRBJ1-2 TRBV5-1 TRBD1 CASSLGQGGLYGYTF TGCGCCAGCAGCTTGGGCCAGGGGGGTCTCTATGGCTACACCTTC
18 NA TRBJ2-3 TRBV7-8 TRBD2 CASSPRLAGGGGTDTQYF TGTGCCAGCAGCCCCCGTCTAGCGGGAGGGGGCGGCACAGATACGCAGTATTTT
13 NA TRBJ2-7 TRBV7-8 NA CASSLGRGYEQYF TGTGCCAGCAGCTTGGGCAGGGGTTACGAGCAGTACTTC
15 NA TRBJ2-7 TRBV7-6 TRBD2 CASSPSGRGSYEQYF TGTGCCAGCAGCCCCAGCGGGAGGGGGTCGTACGAGCAGTACTTC
15 NA TRBJ1-2 TRBV5-1 TRBD1 CASSLVTGGIYGYTF TGCGCCAGCAGCTTGGTGACAGGGGGGATCTATGGCTACACCTTC
17 NA TRBJ2-2 TRBV5-1 TRBD2 CASSSPGLAGGTGELFF TGCGCCAGCAGCTCACCGGGACTAGCGGGTGGTACCGGGGAGCTGTTTTTT
16 NA TRBJ2-2 TRBV7-9 TRBD1 CASSPRTGTQTGELFF TGTGCCAGCAGCCCCAGGACAGGTACCCAAACGGGGGAGCTGTTTTTT
15 NA TRBJ2-1 TRBV4-3 TRBD2 CASSQDWLAGGLQFF TGCGCCAGCAGCCAAGATTGGCTAGCGGGAGGTCTGCAGTTCTTC
15 NA TRBJ2-5 TRBV27 TRBD2 CASSPGLAGAETQYF TGTGCCAGCAGCCCGGGACTAGCGGGAGCAGAGACCCAGTACTTC
17 few TRBJ2-7 TRBV6-2/TRBV6-3 TRBD2 CASSRQTSGTRTYEQYF TGTGCCAGCAGCCGCCAGACTAGCGGGACCCGTACCTACGAGCAGTACTTC
14 NA TRBJ1-2 TRBV30 TRBD1 CAWGRTGSNYGYTF TGTGCCTGGGGCCGGACAGGTTCTAACTATGGCTACACCTTC
12 NA TRBJ1-2 TRBV6-5 NA CASLGGGNGYTF TGTGCCAGCCTCGGAGGAGGAAATGGCTACACCTTC
16 NA TRBJ2-1 TRBV11-1 TRBD2 CASSPWASGRRWEQFF TGTGCCAGCAGCCCCTGGGCTAGCGGGCGCCGTTGGGAGCAGTTCTTC
14 NA TRBJ2-1 TRBV6-5 TRBD2 CASGPSGRGGHQFF TGTGCCAGCGGCCCTAGCGGGAGAGGAGGGCACCAGTTCTTC
17 NA TRBJ2-5 TRBV5-8 NA CASSLGARGGYQETQYF TGTGCCAGCAGCTTGGGGGCCAGGGGCGGGTACCAAGAGACCCAGTACTTC
14 NA TRBJ1-2 TRBV6-5 NA CASARGGVNYGYTF TGTGCCAGCGCCAGAGGGGGAGTTAACTATGGCTACACCTTC
15 NA TRBJ2-7 TRBV6-5 TRBD2 CASSQLAGNPYEQYF TGTGCCAGCAGCCAACTAGCGGGCAACCCCTACGAGCAGTACTTC